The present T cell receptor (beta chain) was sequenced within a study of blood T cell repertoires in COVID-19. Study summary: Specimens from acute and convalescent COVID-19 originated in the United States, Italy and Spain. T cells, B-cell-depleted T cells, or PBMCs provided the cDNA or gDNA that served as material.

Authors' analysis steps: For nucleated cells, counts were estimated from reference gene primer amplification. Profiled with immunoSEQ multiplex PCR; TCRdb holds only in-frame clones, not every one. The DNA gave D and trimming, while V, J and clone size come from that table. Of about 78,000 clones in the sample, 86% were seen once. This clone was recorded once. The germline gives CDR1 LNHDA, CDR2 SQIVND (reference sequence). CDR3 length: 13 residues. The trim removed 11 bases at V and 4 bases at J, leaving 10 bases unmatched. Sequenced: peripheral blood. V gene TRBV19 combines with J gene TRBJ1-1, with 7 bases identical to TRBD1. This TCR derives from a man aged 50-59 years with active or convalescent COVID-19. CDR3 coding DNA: TGTGCCGGGAGATCTCAGGGGGGCACTGAAGCTTTCTTT. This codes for CAGRSQGGTEAFF.